Listed here are 7 T cell receptor beta chains from one sample, sequenced in a study of T cell repertoires in cytomegalovirus infection. The antigens these receptors bind are not known. From the reads, TCRdb called clonotypes with MiXCR, one entry per CDR3 protein. The repertoire has about 310,000 distinct CDR3 sequences, 20% to 30% of them found once; the top ten carry 13%. The specimen was cultured PBMCs, collected from culture after CMV antigen stimulation. The receptors shown here come from a human donor in good health (CMV status not recorded). Some clones in this sample may be carry-over from other donors' samples.

There are a few counts of this clonotype. The V and J genes are TRBV6-5 and TRBJ2-1; 9 positions agree with TRBD1. The V and J ends lost 2 bases and 10 bases, in that order; junction bases with no gene match: 6. The CDR3 length is 14 residues. Germline V gene data show CDR1 as MNHEY and CDR2 as SVGAGI. CDR3: CASSYGTGRGEQFF. The CDR3 DNA reads TGTGCCAGCAGTTACGGGACAGGGAGAGGAGAGCAGTTCTTC.

This clonotype was counted ten times or more. The chain is built from TRBV7-3 and TRBJ2-3; no clear D gene. CDR1 is SGHTA, CDR2 FQGTGA, per germline. Trimming took off 0 bases at V and 5 bases at J, with 12 bases between the two ends. The CDR3 contains 15 residues. The CDR3 DNA reads as TGTGCCAGCAGCTTAACGTTCCCAGGTGTAGATACGCAGTATTTT. It yields the protein CASSLTFPGVDTQYF.

The chain joins TRBV4-3 to TRBJ1-5; the D is unclear. There are 13 residues in the CDR3. V was clipped by 1 base and J by 4 bases, with 5 bases between them. Germline V gene sequence: CDR1 LGHNA, CDR2 YSLEER. CDR3: CASSQGTNQPQHF. In DNA, the CDR3 is TGCGCCAGCAGCCAAGGGACTAATCAGCCCCAGCATTTT.

The chain recombines TRBV5-1 with TRBJ2-7; D might be TRBD2 (5 bases). The CDR3 runs 13 residues. V was clipped by 4 bases and J by 2 bases, with 10 bases between them. Germline CDR1 SGHRS, CDR2 YFSETQ. This CDR3 is CASSPDSTYEQYF. The CDR3 DNA sequence: TGCGCCAGCAGCCCGGACTCGACCTACGAGCAGTACTTC.

This clonotype was recorded at least ten times. The rearrangement uses TRBV12-3 or TRBV12-4 and TRBJ1-1; tentative D call: TRBD1 (5 bases). The ends were cut back, 6 bases at V and 0 bases at J, with 20 bases in the middle. This CDR3 region has 17 residues. CDR3 DNA: TGTGCCAGCAGCCAACTTATGTCGGGGGGGATGAACACTGAAGCTTTCTTT. It yields the protein CASSQLMSGGMNTEAFF.

In its sample, this clonotype was seen many times. V is TRBV7-2 and J is TRBJ1-2; no definite D call. The CDR3 is made up of 11 amino acids. The V and J ends lost 8 bases and 3 bases respectively, with 7 bases between them. CDR1 is SGHTA, CDR2 FQGNSA, per germline. CDR3: CASRLDYGYTF. The CDR3 nucleotides are TGTGCCAGCCGACTCGACTATGGCTACACCTTC.

In this sample, this clonotype turned up a few times. This chain links TRBV29-1 with TRBJ2-1, with D maybe TRBD2 (5 bases). V shed 6 bases and J shed 7 bases, with 19 bases lying between them. This CDR3 region has 14 residues. CDR1 and CDR2 (germline): SQVTM, ANQGSEA. The CDR3 region has the DNA TGCAGCGTCGGCTTTAGCGCTGGTTGGAATGAGCAGTTCTTC. Protein: CSVGFSAGWNEQFF.